The 15 T cell receptor beta chains in this list originate from one sample, sequenced in a study of T cells in Graves' hyperthyroidism and ophthalmopathy. From RNA transcripts, TCR beta CDR3 regions were amplified. The TCR CDR3 was amplified in a first-round RT-PCR using the HTBI primer set. TCRdb used MiXCR to reprocess the multiplex PCR reads, holding one entry per CDR3 protein. The table records more than 300,000 distinct CDR3 sequences, about 18% of them present only once. The specimen was blood. Receptors originate from a woman aged 25 to 39 with Graves' hyperthyroidism that later progressed to Graves' ophthalmopathy.

This clonotype was recorded many times. CDR3 sequence reads: CASSLLLGAETEAFF. CDR3 nucleotide sequence: TGTGCCAGCAGCTTATTGCTAGGGGCGGAGACTGAAGCTTTCTTT. The V call is TRBV7-9, the J call TRBJ1-1; D possibly corresponds to TRBD1 (5 bases). CDR1 is SEHNR and CDR2 is FQNEAQ in the germline V gene (reference sequence). The CDR3 loop spans 15 amino acids. V dropped 2 bases and J dropped 5 bases, with 15 bases sitting between them.

In its sample, this clonotype was seen many times. The chain links TRBV28 to TRBJ2-7; D is unresolved. Trimming cost V 2 bases and J 4 bases, with 9 bases left between them. The CDR3 length is 13 residues. Germline V gene sequence: CDR1 MDHEN, CDR2 SYDVKM. As DNA, the CDR3 is TGTGCCAGCAGTTTAAGGACGGTGTACGAGCAGTACTTC. Translated: CASSLRTVYEQYF. Combining the CDR3 with reference TRBV28 and TRBJ2-7 gives the whole variable domain DVKVTQSSRYLVKRTGEKVFLECVQDMDHENMFWYRQDPGLGLRLIYFSYDVKMKEKGDIPEGYSVSREKKERFSLILESASTNQTSMYLCASSLRTVYEQYFGPGTRLTVT.

The CDR3 loop is CASSIDQGLDTQYF. The DNA of the CDR3 is TGTGCCAGTAGTATAGATCAGGGTTTAGATACGCAGTATTTT. The chain links TRBV19 to TRBJ2-3, with a tentative D call TRBD1 (5 bases). Trimming stripped 0 bases from V and 5 bases from J, with 9 bases between. This CDR3 is built from 14 residues. Germline V lookup: CDR1 LNHDA, CDR2 SQIVND (reference sequence).

This clonotype was detected ten times or more. The chain recombines TRBV28 with TRBJ2-7; D remains unclear. Germline lookup yields CDR1 MDHEN and CDR2 SYDVKM. V lost 2 bases and J 0 bases, leaving 8 bases between the germline ends. The length of the CDR3 is 14 residues. For the CDR3, the DNA is TGTGCCAGCAGTTTAGAAAGGGACTCCTACGAGCAGTACTTC. This encodes CASSLERDSYEQYF.

The rearrangement uses TRBV6-2 or TRBV6-3 and TRBJ1-5; D possibly corresponds to TRBD1 (5 bases). The CDR3 loop spans 14 amino acids. The V gene lost 0 bases and the J gene lost 9 bases, with 12 bases spanning the gap. The germline gives CDR1 MNHEY, CDR2 SVGEGT. CDR3 in amino acids: CASSYSGGVRPQHF. In nucleotides, the CDR3 is TGTGCCAGCAGTTACTCTGGAGGGGTGAGGCCCCAGCATTTT.

This clonotype was picked up many times. This chain uses TRBV27 with TRBJ2-7, with TRBD1 matching over 10 bases. Germline CDR1 reads MNHEY; CDR2 reads SMNVEV (reference sequence). V lost 5 bases and J lost 3; bases outside the gene matches: 7. The CDR3 extends over 15 amino acids. The CDR3 nucleotides are TGTGCCAGCAGTCCCCGGGACAGGGGATTCTACGAGCAGTACTTC. This sequence encodes CASSPRDRGFYEQYF.

This clonotype was recorded at least ten times. The rearrangement links TRBV2 to TRBJ2-2; a weak D match, TRBD1 (6 bases). Trimming shortened V by 6 bases and J by 1 base, and 18 bases separated the two germline ends. This CDR3 spans 17 amino acids. Germline CDR1 and CDR2: SNHLY and FYNNEI. The CDR3 sequence is CASSTPRTGQNTGELFF. The CDR3 DNA follows: TGTGCCAGCAGCACGCCCCGGACGGGACAGAACACCGGGGAGCTGTTTTTT.

This clonotype was detected a few times. This rearrangement joins TRBV28 to TRBJ2-1, with 9 positions matching TRBD2. Germline V gene data show CDR1 as MDHEN and CDR2 as SYDVKM. J gave up 6 bases and V 6 bases, and 30 bases lay outside the gene matches. This CDR3 spans 22 amino acids. The CDR3 is CASRTLIKRVFQREVYGNEQFF. In DNA, the CDR3 is TGTGCCAGCAGGACACTCATCAAGAGGGTTTTCCAGCGGGAGGTTTACGGCAATGAGCAGTTCTTC.

In the case of this clonotype: Possible read error: a much larger clone is one base away. This chain connects TRBV20-1 to TRBJ2-5; D may correspond to TRBD1 or TRBD2 (5 bases each). Germline assignment: CDR1 DFQATT and CDR2 SNEGSKA (reference sequence). The CDR3 loop spans 12 amino acids. The CDR3 region has the DNA TGCAGTGCTCACGAGGGGCGAGAGACCCACTACTTC. Protein product: CSAHEGRETHYF.

This clonotype has at least ten counts. This chain uses TRBV13 with TRBJ2-7, with D possibly being TRBD1 (5 bases). V lost 5 bases and J lost 5, with 13 bases in between. This CDR3 comprises 13 residues. CDR1 and CDR2 from the germline V gene are PRHDT and FYEKMQ (reference sequence). CDR3 region: CASSRGRLDEQYF. CDR3 coding DNA: TGTGCCAGCAGCAGGGGTAGGTTGGACGAGCAGTACTTC.

In this sample, this clonotype turned up many times. This sequence joins TRBV11-2 and TRBJ2-7; 8 bases match TRBD1. Germline CDR1 and CDR2: SGHAT and FQNNGV. J was trimmed by 3 bases and V by 4 bases; bases with no gene match: 5. This CDR3 comprises 14 residues. The CDR3 loop reads CASSSGQGGYEQYF. The CDR3 DNA follows: TGTGCCAGCAGCTCCGGACAGGGCGGCTACGAGCAGTACTTC.

V usage is TRBV19 and J usage is TRBJ1-6; D remains ambiguous. This CDR3 region has 15 residues. The germline V gene has CDR1 LNHDA and CDR2 SQIVND (reference sequence). The ends were cut back, 3 bases at V and 7 bases at J, with 13 bases in the middle. The CDR3 loop is CASSIEEPINSPLHF. DNA of the CDR3: TGTGCCAGTAGTATCGAAGAGCCGATAAATTCACCCCTCCACTTT.

At least ten counts were recorded for this clonotype. The chain couples TRBV27 to TRBJ1-6; D not resolved. The CDR3 extends over 15 amino acids. The V gene's germline CDR1 is MNHEY and CDR2 SMNVEV (reference sequence). The V gene lost 2 bases and the J gene lost 6 bases, with 11 bases spanning the gap. The DNA for the CDR3 is TGTGCCAGCAGTTTACTCTTCCAACTTAATTCACCCCTCCACTTT. It yields the protein CASSLLFQLNSPLHF.

This clonotype was recorded many times. V is TRBV10-2 and J is TRBJ2-3; D is possibly TRBD1 (6 bases). The CDR3 spans 18 residues. Between the trimmed V and J ends, which lost 8 bases and 0 bases, there was a span of 24 bases. Germline values: CDR1 WSHSY, CDR2 SAAADI. The CDR3 nucleotides read TGCGCCAGCGTGGACGTCCAGGGGAACACCCATAGCACAGATACGCAGTATTTT. It specifies CASVDVQGNTHSTDTQYF.

CDR3 bases: TGTGCCAGCAGGAACCGGGAACAGGCAGATACGCAGTATTTT. As protein: CASRNREQADTQYF. J is TRBJ2-3 and V is TRBV6-2 or TRBV6-3; D possibly matches TRBD1 or TRBD2 (5 bases each). The CDR3 spans 14 residues. V lost 6 bases, J lost 4 bases, and 14 bases lay in between. In germline, CDR1 is MNHEY, CDR2 SVGEGT.